The clone carrying this T cell receptor beta chain was detected only a few times. The target antigen is unknown. CDR3 length equals 14 residues. Trimming took off 5 bases at V and 2 bases at J, with 11 bases between the two ends. Ophthalmopathy cases scored 3 or more on the Clinical Activity Score and 4 or more on NOSPECS grade, with duration below 3 months. Exclusion followed for patients with uncontrolled infection, other autoimmune disease, pregnancy or lactation. This record belongs to a study of T cells in Graves' hyperthyroidism and ophthalmopathy. Study observations and caveats: Blood shared most expanded thyroid clonotypes above 0.001.

The source material, RNA transcripts, was used to amplify TCR beta CDR3 regions. The HTBI primer set served for first-round RT-PCR of the TCR CDR3. From the multiplex PCR reads, TCRdb called clonotypes with MiXCR, one entry per CDR3 protein. This sample has about half a million distinct CDR3 sequences, with roughly 21% found just once. This chain connects TRBV12-3 or TRBV12-4 to TRBJ2-3; D possibly corresponds to TRBD1 (5 bases). This TCR was sampled from a man in his forties or fifties with Graves' ophthalmopathy. The specimen sequenced was blood. The CDR3 protein is CASSLTAYTDTQYF. The CDR3 coding sequence is TGTGCCAGCAGTCTGACAGCCTACACAGATACGCAGTATTTT.